This T cell receptor beta chain was documented in a study of T cell changes during pregnancy in multiple sclerosis. The CDR3 is 15 amino acids. Per germline, CDR1 SNHLY and CDR2 FYNNEI. The protocol was immunoSEQ multiplex PCR, while the TCRdb copy is restricted to in-frame clones and leaves out a portion. The repertoire consists of fewer than 40,000 clones, with over 85% occurring once and the leading ten covering over 4.5%. This clonotype was sampled from a female donor with multiple sclerosis, enrolled in a pregnancy study. This specimen consisted of CD8+ T cells from peripheral blood mononuclear cells, obtained in the first trimester of pregnancy. The J gene is TRBJ2-5, the V gene TRBV2; 12 bases agree with TRBD2. The DNA end is a closer match to TRBJ2-7, so the J assignment may be wrong. The CDR3, as DNA: TGTGCCAGCAGTGTCTGGACTAGCGGGAAATACGAGCAGTACTTC. This codes for CASSVWTSGKYEQYF.